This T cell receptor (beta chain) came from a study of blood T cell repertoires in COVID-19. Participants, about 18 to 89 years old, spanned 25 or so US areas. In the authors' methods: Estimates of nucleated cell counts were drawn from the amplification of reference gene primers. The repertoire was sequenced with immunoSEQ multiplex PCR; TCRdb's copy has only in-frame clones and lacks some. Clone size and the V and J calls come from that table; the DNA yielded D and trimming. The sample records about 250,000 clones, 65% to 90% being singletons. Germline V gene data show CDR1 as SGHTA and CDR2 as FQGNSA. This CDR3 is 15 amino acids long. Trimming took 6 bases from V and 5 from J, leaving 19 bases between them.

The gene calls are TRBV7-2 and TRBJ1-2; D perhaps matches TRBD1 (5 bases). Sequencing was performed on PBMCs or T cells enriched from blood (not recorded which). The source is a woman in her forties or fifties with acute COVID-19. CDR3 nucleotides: TGTGCCAGCAGTACCCGGGGGGATGCCGGATATGGCTACACCTTC. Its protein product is CASSTRGDAGYGYTF.